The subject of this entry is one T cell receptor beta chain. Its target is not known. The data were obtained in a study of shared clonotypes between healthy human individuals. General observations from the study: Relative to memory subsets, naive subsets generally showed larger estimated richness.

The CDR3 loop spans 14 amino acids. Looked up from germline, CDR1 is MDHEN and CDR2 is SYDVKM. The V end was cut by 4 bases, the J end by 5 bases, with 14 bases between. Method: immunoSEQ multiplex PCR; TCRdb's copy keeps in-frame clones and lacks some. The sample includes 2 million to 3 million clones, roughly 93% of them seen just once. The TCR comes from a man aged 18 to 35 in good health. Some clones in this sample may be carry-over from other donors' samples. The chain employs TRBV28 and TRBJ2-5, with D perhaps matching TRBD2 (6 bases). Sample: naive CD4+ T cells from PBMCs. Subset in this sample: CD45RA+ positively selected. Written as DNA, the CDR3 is TGTGCCAGCAGTTCCTCTAGCGAGGGGGAGACCCAGTACTTC. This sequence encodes CASSSSSEGETQYF. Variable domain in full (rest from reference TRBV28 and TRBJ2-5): DVKVTQSSRYLVKRTGEKVFLECVQDMDHENMFWYRQDPGLGLRLIYFSYDVKMKEKGDIPEGYSVSREKKERFSLILESASTNQTSMYLCASSSSSEGETQYFGPGTRLLVL.